This entry lists 6 T cell receptor beta chains sequenced from one sample in a study of shared clonotypes between healthy human individuals. Method: immunoSEQ multiplex PCR; TCRdb's copy keeps in-frame clones and lacks some. This sample has about half a million clones, with 81% found just once. The source material was PBMCs. Receptors originate from a woman aged 35 to 49 in good health. Some clones in this sample may be carry-over from other donors' samples.

This clone came up once. A read error is likely here: a far larger clone is one base away. This chain uses TRBV5-6 with TRBJ2-6; D call uncertain. This CDR3 comprises 15 residues. In germline, CDR1 is SGHDT, CDR2 YYEEEE. The germline V and J ends were trimmed by 0 bases and 2 bases, with 6 bases remaining between them. The CDR3 DNA reads TGTGCCAGCAGCTTGGGTGTCACTGGGGCCAACGTCCTGACTTTC. Protein product: CASSLGVTGANVLTF.

The chain has TRBV7-6 and TRBJ1-2; D call uncertain. Per the germline V gene, CDR1 is SGHVS and CDR2 is FNYEAQ. V lost 5 bases and J lost 7, with 17 bases in between. The CDR3 extends over 14 amino acids. CDR3 DNA sequence: TGTGCCAGCAGCCCCGTTTCCGTCGGCAGTGGCTACACCTTC. This gives the protein CASSPVSVGSGYTF.

V and J are TRBV28 and TRBJ1-4; D gene uncertain. The V end lost 6 bases, the J end lost 8 bases, and 16 bases lay between the germline ends. CDR1 MDHEN and CDR2 SYDVKM come from the germline V gene. The CDR3 extends over 14 amino acids. This chain's CDR3 is CASSPITGVEKLFF. The CDR3 DNA reads as TGTGCCAGCAGCCCCATCACCGGGGTAGAAAAACTGTTTTTT. The variable domain in full, completed from reference TRBV28 and TRBJ1-4, reads DVKVTQSSRYLVKRTGEKVFLECVQDMDHENMFWYRQDPGLGLRLIYFSYDVKMKEKGDIPEGYSVSREKKERFSLILESASTNQTSMYLCASSPITGVEKLFFGSGTQLSVL.

V is TRBV18 and J is TRBJ1-4; perhaps TRBD1 as D (5 bases). CDR1 and CDR2 from the germline V gene are KGHSH and LQKENI. The CDR3 totals 15 residues. V was trimmed by 6 bases and J by 0 bases, leaving 11 bases between them. CDR3 nucleotide sequence: TGTGCCAGCTCTCCGGGACCGCCAACTAATGAAAAACTGTTTTTT. Its translation is CASSPGPPTNEKLFF. The full variable domain, its missing parts supplied by reference TRBV18 and TRBJ1-4, is NAGVMQNPRHLVRRRGQEARLRCSPMKGHSHVYWYRQLPEEGLKFMVYLQKENIIDESGMPKERFSAEFPKEGPSILRIQQVVRGDSAAYFCASSPGPPTNEKLFFGSGTQLSVL.

This clone was seen more than once but under ten times. The chain carries TRBV7-2 and TRBJ2-2; 8 bases are a match to TRBD2. The CDR3 covers 14 residues. Losses at the gene ends were 4 bases for V and 4 bases for J; bases not matched to a gene: 2. Germline values: CDR1 SGHTA, CDR2 FQGNSA. DNA for the CDR3: TGTGCCAGCAGCTACACTAGCGGCACCGGGGAGCTGTTTTTT. It yields the protein CASSYTSGTGELFF.

The CDR3 here is CASSSPGLGTYEQYF. The DNA of the CDR3 is TGTGCCAGCAGCTCCCCGGGACTAGGGACCTACGAGCAGTACTTC. This chain connects TRBV11-1 to TRBJ2-7, with 8 bases fitting TRBD2. CDR1 SGHAT and CDR2 FQDESV come from the germline V gene (reference sequence). CDR3 length equals 15 residues. Germline trimming cut 4 bases from V and 2 bases from J; bases unmatched to any gene: 7.